The 18 T cell receptor beta chains presented below share a single source sample, sequenced in a study of human T cells and chemical hapten exposure (dated by TCRdb to the early 2020s). The receptor library was made with RACE. Sequencing relied on a NextSeq 500. TCRdb reran the public reads through fastp at Q25 and MiXCR, keeping productive beta chains. Under each unique CDR3 protein, matching rows form one entry showing the most common genes and DNA. The sample records some 380,000 distinct CDR3 sequences, roughly 4.8% of which are singletons. The ten largest clonotypes hold approximately 2.5% of the sample. Read against the paper, the sample's time point label means: patch test 1, 2 weeks after DPC sensitization. The label giving this sample's treatment or condition can be read as: therapeutic diphenylcyclopropenone sensitization with weekly scalp DPC. The material was whole blood, obtained in connection with sensitization to the hapten diphenylcyclopropenone (DPC). These receptors came from a woman aged 50 to 60 with alopecia areata. Some clones in this sample may be carry-over from other donors' samples.

A remark on this clonotype: A much larger clonotype is one base distant, so this may be a read error. The chain is built from TRBV13 and TRBJ1-3, with D possibly TRBD1 on 5 matching bases. V shed 5 bases and J shed 13 bases, with 30 bases lying between them. The V gene's germline CDR1 is PRHDT and CDR2 FYEKMQ (reference sequence). The CDR3 runs to 17 residues. The CDR3 sequence: CASSHTLGTLEILSIYF. The CDR3 DNA follows: TGTGCCAGCAGCCATACACTAGGGACCCTGGAAATACTTTCGATATATTTT.

This clonotype was recorded at least ten times. The CDR3 loop reads CSVGGRTGTEAFF. The CDR3 coding sequence is TGCAGCGTCGGTGGACGGACGGGGACTGAAGCTTTCTTT. The rearrangement links TRBV29-1 to TRBJ1-1; D is uncertain. The V end was cut by 6 bases, the J end by 5 bases, with 16 bases between. The CDR3 spans 13 residues. Per the germline V gene, CDR1 is SQVTM and CDR2 is ANQGSEA.

This clonotype has just a few counts. The genes are TRBV6-1 and TRBJ2-6; a possible D gene is TRBD1 (6 bases). Trimming left V 7 bases short and J 4 bases short, with 14 bases between. The CDR3 spans 15 residues. Looked up from germline, CDR1 is MNHNS and CDR2 is SASEGT. The CDR3: CASIRGGSGANVLTF. CDR3 bases: TGTGCCAGCATCAGAGGGGGATCCGGGGCCAACGTCCTGACTTTC.

Ten or more counts support this clonotype. CDR3 residues: CAWRVIGSLKEAFF. For the CDR3, the DNA is TGTGCCTGGAGGGTTATTGGGTCTTTAAAGGAAGCTTTCTTT. The chain couples TRBV30 to TRBJ1-1, with D uncertain. Trimming took off 3 bases at V and 8 bases at J, with 19 bases between the two ends. From germline, CDR1 is GTSNPN and CDR2 SVGIG (reference sequence). The CDR3 is 14 amino acids.

The table lists this clonotype with many counts. The chain links TRBV5-1 to TRBJ1-2; possible D gene TRBD1, 5 bases. Germline lookup yields CDR1 SGHRS and CDR2 YFSETQ. Trimming removed 1 base from V and 8 bases from J, with 15 bases in between. The CDR3 totals 14 residues. In DNA form, the CDR3 reads TGCGCCAGCAGCTTGAGAGGGGATCGTTCCGGCTACACCTTC. Its translation: CASSLRGDRSGYTF.

For this clonotype: In this CDR3 the conserved last residue, phenylalanine or tryptophan, is missing, so a read error is likely. The chain's CDR3 is CASSETSSSYEQYL. In DNA form, the CDR3 reads TGTGCCAGCAGTGAAACGTCCTCCTCGTACGAGCAGTACTTG. The rearrangement joins TRBV27 to TRBJ2-7; D ambiguous. CDR1 is MNHEY, CDR2 SMNVEV, per germline (reference sequence). Trimming cost V 5 bases and J 4 bases, with 15 bases left between them. This CDR3 is built from 14 residues.

This clonotype was detected many times. The chain's CDR3 is CSVEPRGDSEAFF. The CDR3 nucleotides read TGCAGCGTTGAACCCAGGGGAGATTCTGAAGCTTTCTTT. V usage is TRBV29-1 and J usage is TRBJ1-1, with D possibly matching TRBD1 (6 bases). Germline-derived CDR1 and CDR2 are SQVTM and ANQGSEA. This CDR3 comprises 13 residues. With 2 bases removed from V and 6 bases from J, the gap between germline ends came to 13 bases. The whole variable domain, filled in from reference TRBV29-1 and TRBJ1-1, reads SAVISQKPSRDICQRGTSLTIQCQVDSQVTMMFWYRQQPGQSLTLIATANQGSEATYESGFVIDKFPISRPNLTFSTLTVSNMSPEDSSIYLCSVEPRGDSEAFFGQGTRLTVV.

In its sample, this clonotype was seen many times. This chain connects TRBV6-6 to TRBJ2-7; 7 nucleotides match TRBD2. This CDR3 spans 15 amino acids. The V segment lost 0 bases and the J segment 5 bases; nucleotides outside the gene matches: 7. Germline CDR1 is MNHNY and CDR2 is SVGAGI (reference sequence). This chain's CDR3 is CASSYSPAREDEQYF. The CDR3 nucleotides are TGTGCCAGCAGTTACTCCCCCGCTCGGGAGGACGAGCAGTACTTC.

This clonotype was seen at least ten times. This sequence joins TRBV5-4 and TRBJ1-1; TRBD1 might be the D (5 bases). The V gene lost 5 bases and the J gene lost 2 bases, with 19 bases spanning the gap. CDR1 and CDR2 (germline): SGHNT, YYREEE (reference sequence). The CDR3 loop spans 16 amino acids. The CDR3 region is CASRRSAGPKNTEAFF. The CDR3 nucleotides are TGTGCCAGCAGACGAAGTGCAGGGCCAAAAAACACTGAAGCTTTCTTT.

This chain joins TRBV27 and TRBJ2-2; D remains ambiguous. Germline V gene data show CDR1 as MNHEY and CDR2 as SMNVEV (reference sequence). This CDR3 has 12 amino acids. V shed 6 bases and J shed 7 bases, with 9 bases lying between them. The CDR3 protein is CASSLLGGELFF. CDR3 nucleotides: TGTGCCAGCAGCCTTCTAGGCGGGGAGCTGTTTTTT.

This chain joins TRBV5-4 and TRBJ2-7, with D tentatively TRBD2 (5 bases). The V end lost 3 bases, the J end lost 6 bases, and 13 bases lay between the germline ends. This CDR3 has 13 residues. Germline loops: CDR1 SGHNT, CDR2 YYREEE (reference sequence). The CDR3 bases are TGTGCCAGCAGCTCAGCGGACGCAATCGAGCAGTACTTC. This gives the protein CASSSADAIEQYF.

This clonotype has a count of ten or more. CDR3 loop: CASSLRRGRTDTQYF. The DNA of the CDR3 is TGTGCCAGCAGCCTCCGTCGAGGGCGCACAGATACGCAGTATTTT. V usage is TRBV7-2 and J usage is TRBJ2-3; a possible D gene is TRBD2 (5 bases). There are 15 residues in the CDR3. Germline loops: CDR1 SGHTA, CDR2 FQGNSA. V was shortened by 5 bases and J by 1 base, with 13 bases between the two germline ends. Supplemented by reference TRBV7-2 and TRBJ2-3, the full variable domain reads GAGVSQSPSNKVTEKGKDVELRCDPISGHTALYWYRQSLGQGLEFLIYFQGNSAPDKSGLPSDRFSAERTGGSVSTLTIQRTQQEDSAVYLCASSLRRGRTDTQYFGPGTRLTVL.

This clonotype was seen ten or more times. The chain combines TRBV6-5 with TRBJ2-2; D remains unclear. Trimming took off 2 bases at V and 0 bases at J, with 16 bases between the two ends. The CDR3 is 18 amino acids. Germline CDR1 is MNHEY and CDR2 is SVGAGI. In DNA form, the CDR3 reads TGTGCCAGCAGTTACACGCCCGGACGCCCTTCGAACACCGGGGAGCTGTTTTTT. This gives the protein CASSYTPGRPSNTGELFF.

This clonotype was detected ten times or more. The chain recombines TRBV5-1 with TRBJ1-1, with TRBD1 matching 9 bases. The CDR3 runs 15 residues. The ends lost 8 bases at V and 3 bases at J; junction bases unmatched: 11. Germline V gives CDR1 SGHRS, CDR2 YFSETQ. The CDR3 bases are TGCGCCAGATGTAACCCGGGACAGGGTTACACTGAAGCTTTCTTT. Encoded protein: CARCNPGQGYTEAFF.

This clonotype was detected only a few times. This chain connects TRBV11-2 to TRBJ2-1; the match to TRBD2 covers 7 bases. V lost 1 base and J lost 10; bases outside the gene matches: 7. CDR3 length: 14 amino acids. CDR1 and CDR2 from the germline V gene are SGHAT and FQNNGV. The CDR3: CASSLVSGGREQFF. As DNA, the CDR3 is TGTGCCAGCAGCTTAGTCTCCGGGGGGAGAGAGCAGTTCTTC.

This clonotype has ten or more counts. The rearrangement links TRBV7-2 to TRBJ2-3; perhaps D is TRBD1 or TRBD2 (5 bases each). The CDR3 has 15 residues. Deletions cut 5 bases from V and 4 bases from J, with 16 bases between. Looked up from germline, CDR1 is SGHTA and CDR2 is FQGNSA. CDR3 sequence (DNA): TGTGCCAGCAGCCGCACGACGGGGCTCGCAGATACGCAGTATTTT. Translation gives CASSRTTGLADTQYF.

CDR3 sequence reads: CASSETSNTEAFF. CDR3 nucleotides: TGTGCCAGCAGTGAAACATCAAACACTGAAGCTTTCTTT. The V gene is TRBV2, the J gene TRBJ1-1; no reliable D call. CDR1 and CDR2 from the germline V gene are SNHLY and FYNNEI. The CDR3 runs 13 residues. The V and J ends lost 2 bases and 2 bases respectively, with 6 bases between them.

This clonotype came up a few times. The chain is built from TRBV2 and TRBJ1-1, with D possibly being TRBD1 (6 bases). From germline, CDR1 is SNHLY and CDR2 FYNNEI. CDR3 length: 13 residues. V was shortened by 4 bases and J by 3 bases, with 9 bases between the two germline ends. The CDR3 coding sequence is TGTGCCAGCAGTGCGAAGGGGGACACTGAAGCTTTCTTT. As protein: CASSAKGDTEAFF.